This T cell receptor (beta chain) was obtained from a study of beta chain features in type 1 diabetes. Looking at the study overall: Patients were similar to healthy donors in age and gender (as well as in cell yields). All of the samples together had around 110,000,000 sorted cells examined. Study-wide findings and caveats: Any HLA effect on TCRB rearrangement was left unresolved by small sub-analyses. Insertions at VDJ junctions were less frequent in type 1 diabetes patients. These patients also deleted more nucleotides at the same junctions. Type 1 diabetes patients had moderately but significantly shorter TCRB CDR3s in all four CD4+ subsets.

The study reverse transcribed the entire isolated RNA, so it sequenced expressed TCRB transcripts. This table comes from immunoSEQ multiplex PCR, and its TCRdb copy is limited to in-frame clones, with some not included. Among fewer than 450,000 clones listed, about 13% were seen once. The table lists this clone with a few counts. The antigen is not known. The sequence was collected from a woman aged 18-29 years with type 1 diabetes. Sequenced input: naive CD4+ T cells from blood.

In DNA form, the CDR3 reads TGTGCCAGCAGTCAAACAGGGGGCACGACCTACGAGCAGTACTTC. Translation: CASSQTGGTTYEQYF. The chain is built from TRBV6-6 and TRBJ2-7; TRBD1 matches at 9 bases. The CDR3 is 15 amino acids. Germline-derived CDR1 and CDR2 are MNHNY and SVGAGI (reference sequence). The trim removed 5 bases at V and 2 bases at J, leaving 7 bases unmatched.